This T cell receptor (beta chain) comes out of a study of blood T cell dynamics during melanoma immunotherapy. The protocol was immunoSEQ multiplex PCR, while the TCRdb copy is restricted to in-frame clones and leaves out a portion. The top ten hold about 8% of the sample, which has about 15,000 clones, approximately 88% seen once. This CDR3 has 17 amino acids. Per germline, CDR1 SGHDT and CDR2 YYEEEE. V lost 0 bases to trimming and J lost 2 bases, with 15 bases between them. Remarks on this clone: What it binds is not known.

Study findings and constraints: Clones driving repertoire changes may be melanoma-specific or general immune activation.

Stated time point: week 3, after first cycle of checkpoint inhibitor. The source is a human donor with melanoma. The material sequenced was blood, taken from a patient treated with checkpoint blockade. This chain uses TRBV5-6 with TRBJ1-5; tentative D call: TRBD1 (6 bases). The DNA for the CDR3 is TGTGCCAGCAGCTTGGAAGGGGGGCTGGGAGGCAATCAGCCCCAGCATTTT. Amino acids: CASSLEGGLGGNQPQHF.